This record covers a single T cell receptor (beta chain). Its matching antigen is unknown. Assay: immunoSEQ multiplex PCR; the TCRdb copy retains only in-frame clones and omits some. Of 150,000 or so clones listed, roughly 92% are singletons. This record comes from a study of T cell responses to AZD1222 COVID-19 vaccine. Points from the study as a whole: Sampled repertoires all dated from after the peak T cell response.

The source is an adult in good health. Sample: peripheral blood, taken on day 0 of AZD1222 vaccination.

The CDR3 loop is CSVSFGDTQYF. The CDR3 bases are TGCAGCGTTTCCTTCGGCGATACGCAGTATTTT. The chain links TRBV29-1 to TRBJ2-3; D is uncertain. This CDR3 comprises 11 residues. Germline V gene data show CDR1 as SQVTM and CDR2 as ANQGSEA. Trimming shortened V by 5 bases and J by 6 bases, and 9 bases separated the two germline ends.